The 9 T cell receptor beta chains below all came from one sample that was sequenced in a study of tumor-infiltrating lymphocytes in primary liver carcinoma. Priming with a constant-region primer yielded TCR beta cDNA from about 480 ng total RNA. Three nested multiplex PCR rounds, a slightly modified ARM-PCR method, built the TCR beta libraries. In the first two PCR rounds, TRBV1-TRBV30 forward primers were paired with a C-beta reverse primer, and each round lasted about 9 cycles. Each CDR3 protein is one row after TCRdb ran MiXCR on the multiplex PCR reads. The sample carries some 180,000 distinct CDR3 sequences, 60% recorded once. Unsorted whole blood yielded the blood RNA, and germline DNA was also extracted. Source material: peripheral blood. The source is a man aged 40-55 years with primary liver carcinoma and hepatitis B virus infection.

Worth noting for this clonotype: Sequence at one end of the junction differs from germline and may be a read error. The chain carries TRBV6-5 and TRBJ2-7; the D gene is possibly TRBD1 (7 bases). CDR1 and CDR2 (germline): MNHEY, SVGAGI. The CDR3 extends over 16 amino acids. Here the CDR3 reads CASSSGDSRSAYGQYF. CDR3 in DNA: TGTGCCAGCAGTTCGGGGGACAGTCGAAGTGCTTACGGGCAGTACTTC.

A note on this clonotype: The CDR3 ends on some other residue instead of the conserved phenylalanine or tryptophan, so this is likely a read error. The chain couples TRBV29-1 to TRBJ1-1; a possible D gene is TRBD1 (6 bases). Germline assignment: CDR1 SQVTM and CDR2 ANQGSEA. Trimming shortened V by 3 bases and J by 1 base, and 12 bases separated the two germline ends. The CDR3 loop spans 14 amino acids. The CDR3 here is CSVERTVTNTEAFS. CDR3 DNA: TGCAGCGTTGAGAGGACAGTGACGAACACTGAAGCTTTCTCT.

The gene calls are TRBV28 and TRBJ2-7; 9 bases are a match to TRBD2. Germline CDR1 MDHEN, CDR2 SYDVKM. Trimming cost V 6 bases and J 0 bases; bases outside gene matches: 6. This CDR3 has 15 residues. CDR3 residues: CASRQTSGYSYEQYF. DNA for the CDR3: TGTGCCAGCAGACAAACTAGCGGGTACTCCTACGAGCAGTACTTC.

In the case of this clonotype: This may arise from a read error, as a much more abundant clone is one base away. This rearrangement joins TRBV11-2 to TRBJ2-1, with 9 bases identical to TRBD2. CDR3 size: 21 residues. Germline V gene lookup returns CDR1 SGHAT and CDR2 FQNNGV. V shed 2 bases, J shed 0 bases, and the junction held 17 bases outside the gene matches. The CDR3 loop reads CASSLNGLTSGHFSSYNEQFF. For the CDR3, the DNA is TGTGCCAGCAGCTTAAACGGGCTGACTAGCGGACATTTCAGCTCCTACAATGAGCAGTTCTTC.

Of note for this clonotype: The CDR3 ends on some other residue instead of the conserved phenylalanine or tryptophan, so this is likely a read error. V gene TRBV29-1 combines with J gene TRBJ1-2, with TRBD1 matching over 7 bases. CDR1 is SQVTM and CDR2 is ANQGSEA in the germline V gene. V was pared by 4 bases and J by 6 bases, with 14 bases of the junction left unmatched. This CDR3 contains 15 residues. The CDR3 protein is CSVVSQGVTIDGYTL. As DNA, the CDR3 is TGCAGCGTTGTCAGTCAGGGGGTGACGATAGATGGCTACACCCTC.

This clonotype has a single count. The CDR3 carries no conserved terminal phenylalanine or tryptophan, so it likely arises from a read error. This chain uses TRBV11-2 with TRBJ2-1; the D gene is possibly TRBD2 (6 bases). The germline V gene encodes CDR1 SGHAT and CDR2 FQNNGV. This CDR3 contains 13 residues. V lost 4 bases and J lost 12, with 16 bases in between. The CDR3 nucleotides read TGTGCCAGCAGCTCCGGTAGCGGAGAAGGGCAGTTCTTA. Translating it yields CASSSGSGEGQFL.

The rearrangement joins TRBV4-1 to TRBJ2-5; D is perhaps TRBD1 or TRBD2 (5 bases each). Trimming removed 4 bases at V and 3 bases at J, with 15 bases between. Germline assignment: CDR1 MGHRA and CDR2 YSYEKL. CDR3 length: 15 amino acids. This chain's CDR3 is CASSLSPGPKETQYF. The CDR3 DNA reads TGCGCCAGCAGCCTCTCACCGGGACCTAAAGAGACCCAGTACTTC.

A remark on this clonotype: A read error may account for a junction end that differs from germline. The genes are TRBV11-2 and TRBJ2-7; D is unresolved. The CDR3 totals 15 residues. The germline V gene has CDR1 SGHAT and CDR2 FQNNGV. As DNA, the CDR3 is TGTGCCATCAGCTTAGGAGTGACACCATGCTACGAGCAGTACTTC. Its protein product is CAISLGVTPCYEQYF.

About this clonotype itself: Because it lacks the conserved phenylalanine or tryptophan at the end, this CDR3 is likely a read error. Because the CDR3's place on the DNA is in doubt, the DNA is left out and the CDR3 is given as listed by TCRdb. The chain joins TRBV11-2 to TRBJ2-2. The CDR3 is made up of 13 amino acids, end residues included. Germline V gives CDR1 SGHAT, CDR2 FQNNGV. The CDR3 loop is CASSLDRTGELFS.